Shown below are 24 T cell receptor beta chains from a single sample sequenced in a study of blood T cell repertoires in COVID-19. This table comes from immunoSEQ multiplex PCR, and its TCRdb copy is limited to in-frame clones, with some not included. The sample lists approximately 280,000 clones, roughly 80% occurring once. The source material was PBMCs or T cells enriched from blood (not recorded which). These receptors were obtained from a man between 35 and 55 years old who had been exposed to COVID-19.

This clone was observed a few times. The rearrangement links TRBV15 to TRBJ2-1, with 12 bases that match TRBD2. This CDR3 contains 18 residues. CDR1 LNHNV and CDR2 YYDKDF come from the germline V gene (reference sequence). V lost 5 bases, J lost 0 bases, and 8 bases stayed unmatched. The CDR3 region has the DNA TGTGCCACCAGCTCGGGGACTAGCGGGCCCCACTCCTACAATGAGCAGTTCTTC. Amino acid sequence: CATSSGTSGPHSYNEQFF.

J is TRBJ2-7 and V is TRBV6-5; 7 bases are shared with TRBD1. Germline CDR1 reads MNHEY; CDR2 reads SVGAGI. The CDR3 runs to 12 residues. V trimming: 6 bases; J trimming: 7 bases; junction bases outside the gene matches: 6. CDR3 DNA: TGTGCCAGCAGGAAACAGGGGCTGGAGCAGTACTTC. Protein product: CASRKQGLEQYF.

This clone is a singleton in its sample. The J gene is TRBJ1-1, the V gene TRBV30, with TRBD1 identical over 7 bases. Trimming cost V 5 bases and J 2 bases; bases outside gene matches: 5. From germline, CDR1 is GTSNPN and CDR2 SVGIG (reference sequence). This CDR3 contains 13 residues. For the CDR3, the DNA is TGTGCCTGGGCCAGGGGGAGTAACACTGAAGCTTTCTTT. It specifies CAWARGSNTEAFF. Combining the CDR3 with reference TRBV30 and TRBJ1-1 gives the whole variable domain SQTIHQWPATLVQPVGSPLSLECTVEGTSNPNLYWYRQAAGRGLQLLFYSVGIGQISSEVPQNLSASRPQDRQFILSSKKLLLSDSGFYLCAWARGSNTEAFFGQGTRLTVV.

The chain employs TRBV6-1 and TRBJ1-6, with D possibly being TRBD1 (5 bases). The CDR3 covers 16 residues. The germline V and J ends were trimmed by 3 bases and 7 bases, with 16 bases remaining between them. CDR1 and CDR2 from the germline V gene are MNHNS and SASEGT. CDR3 sequence (DNA): TGTGCCAGCAGTGAGGGGCAGGGATGGATAAATTCACCCCTCCACTTT. Translation: CASSEGQGWINSPLHF.

This clone has only a few counts. Other DNA sequences in the same sample also yield this CDR3. The CDR3 loop reads CASSLTGGTEAFF. The CDR3 DNA follows: TGTGCCAGCAGCTTGACAGGGGGTACTGAAGCTTTCTTT. The chain combines TRBV7-8 with TRBJ1-1, with 9 bases identical to TRBD1. Germline CDR1 and CDR2: SGHVS and FQNEAQ. The CDR3 extends over 13 amino acids. V lost 3 bases to trimming and J lost 5 bases; unmatched junction nucleotides: 1.

The chain joins TRBV5-4 to TRBJ1-1, with 8 bases lining up with TRBD1. There are 14 residues in the CDR3. Unmatched junction bases numbered 6, after V lost 7 bases and J lost 1 base. In germline, CDR1 is SGHNT, CDR2 YYREEE (reference sequence). This chain's CDR3 is CASLRTGRNTEAFF. CDR3 DNA sequence: TGTGCCAGCTTAAGGACAGGGAGGAACACTGAAGCTTTCTTT. Together with reference TRBV5-4 and TRBJ1-1, the CDR3 gives the full variable domain: ETGVTQSPTHLIKTRGQQVTLRCSSQSGHNTVSWYQQALGQGPQFIFQYYREEENGRGNFPPRFSGLQFPNYSSELNVNALELDDSALYLCASLRTGRNTEAFFGQGTRLTVV.

This clone was counted many times. V gene TRBV19 combines with J gene TRBJ1-1; D ambiguous. Trimming removed 3 bases at V and 0 bases at J, with 8 bases between. The CDR3 totals 14 residues. Germline V gives CDR1 LNHDA, CDR2 SQIVND (reference sequence). CDR3 region: CASSIHPLNTEAFF. The CDR3, as DNA: TGTGCCAGTAGTATCCATCCATTGAACACTGAAGCTTTCTTT.

This clone was recorded once. V is TRBV9 and J is TRBJ1-2, with 9 positions matching TRBD1. The CDR3 has 14 amino acids. Losses at the gene ends were 4 bases for V and 2 bases for J; bases not matched to a gene: 3. CDR1 SGDLS and CDR2 YYNGEE come from the germline V gene. The CDR3 sequence: CASSQGQGNYGYTF. In DNA form, the CDR3 reads TGTGCCAGCAGCCAGGGACAGGGAAACTATGGCTACACCTTC.

The chain is built from TRBV7-6 and TRBJ2-5; the D gene is possibly TRBD2 (5 bases). The CDR3 has 15 amino acids. V lost 1 base and J 3 bases, leaving 12 bases between the germline ends. The V gene's germline CDR1 is SGHVS and CDR2 FNYEAQ. In DNA form, the CDR3 reads TGTGCCAGCAGCTTAGTTACGGGGTCAAAAGAGACCCAGTACTTC. Protein product: CASSLVTGSKETQYF.

This chain joins TRBV7-9 and TRBJ2-4, with 15 bases fitting TRBD2. There are 17 residues in the CDR3. Germline values: CDR1 SEHNR, CDR2 FQNEAQ (reference sequence). V dropped 5 bases and J dropped 6; count of bases not matched to a gene: 8. The CDR3 sequence: CASSPGLAGGRVNIQYF. CDR3 in DNA: TGTGCCAGCAGCCCGGGACTAGCGGGAGGCCGGGTAAACATTCAGTACTTC.

The chain combines TRBV3-1 (or the pseudogene TRBV3-2) with TRBJ2-2; TRBD2 agrees at 9 bases. In germline, CDR1 is LGHDT, CDR2 YNNKEL (reference sequence). V lost 3 bases, J lost 0 bases, and 8 bases stayed unmatched. The CDR3 runs to 18 residues. CDR3 loop: CASSHLAGNRPNTGELFF. The CDR3 DNA reads TGTGCCAGCAGCCACCTAGCGGGAAACCGTCCGAACACCGGGGAGCTGTTTTTT.

This chain joins TRBV18 and TRBJ2-7, with TRBD2 matching over 9 bases. With V trimmed by 3 bases and J by 2 bases, 8 bases remained unmatched. Germline V gives CDR1 KGHSH, CDR2 LQKENI. This CDR3 has 16 residues. The CDR3 bases are TGTGCCAGCTCACCTCCGGGGCGGGAGGGGACCTACGAGCAGTACTTC. It yields the protein CASSPPGREGTYEQYF. The full variable domain, with the rest looked up from reference TRBV18 and TRBJ2-7, is NAGVMQNPRHLVRRRGQEARLRCSPMKGHSHVYWYRQLPEEGLKFMVYLQKENIIDESGMPKERFSAEFPKEGPSILRIQQVVRGDSAAYFCASSPPGREGTYEQYFGPGTRLTVT.

V gene TRBV2 combines with J gene TRBJ2-7, with TRBD2 matching 11 bases. After removal of 4 bases from V and 4 bases from J, the junction contained 6 bases not matched to a gene. Germline values: CDR1 SNHLY, CDR2 FYNNEI. The CDR3 sequence is 15 residues long. For the CDR3, the DNA is TGTGCCAGCAGTGGGGGGACTAGCGGATTATACGAGCAGTACTTC. Its translation: CASSGGTSGLYEQYF. Using reference TRBV2 and TRBJ2-7 for the parts outside the CDR3, the full variable domain is EPEVTQTPSHQVTQMGQEVILRCVPISNHLYFYWYRQILGQKVEFLVSFYNNEISEKSEIFDDQFSVERPDGSNFTLKIRSTKLEDSAMYFCASSGGTSGLYEQYFGPGTRLTVT.

CDR3 in DNA: TGTGCCAGTAGTTCCGACCTAGCCCTATCCTACGAGCAGTACTTC. Encoded protein: CASSSDLALSYEQYF. V and J are TRBV19 and TRBJ2-7, with TRBD2 as a possible D gene (5 bases). V shed 5 bases and J shed 1 base, with 15 bases lying between them. This CDR3 has 15 amino acids. Germline CDR1 and CDR2: LNHDA and SQIVND (reference sequence).

The rearrangement uses TRBV19 and TRBJ2-1, with TRBD2 identical over 7 bases. The CDR3 sequence is 20 residues long. The J segment lost 0 bases and the V segment lost 8 bases, leaving 22 bases of the junction unmatched. Looked up from germline, CDR1 is LNHDA and CDR2 is SQIVND (reference sequence). The CDR3: CASRRTGATLSGNSYNEQFF. In nucleotides, the CDR3 is TGTGCCAGTCGTAGGACTGGGGCTACCTTAAGCGGGAACTCCTACAATGAGCAGTTCTTC.

The gene calls are TRBV18 and TRBJ1-6, with 8 bases fitting TRBD1. Germline V lookup: CDR1 KGHSH, CDR2 LQKENI. V gave up 6 bases and J gave up 8 bases; unmatched junction bases: 6. There are 14 residues in the CDR3. DNA for the CDR3: TGTGCCAGCTCCCCAGGGGGCTTCGATTCACCCCTCCACTTT. It is translated as CASSPGGFDSPLHF.

The V call is TRBV30, the J call TRBJ1-5; 9 nucleotides match TRBD1. J was trimmed by 4 bases and V by 5 bases; bases with no gene match: 18. Germline V lookup: CDR1 GTSNPN, CDR2 SVGIG (reference sequence). This CDR3 has 18 amino acids. The CDR3 here is CAWANPNRGRLSNQPQHF. The CDR3 DNA reads TGTGCCTGGGCGAACCCCAACAGGGGGCGCTTATCAAATCAGCCCCAGCATTTT. Full variable domain (rest looked up from reference TRBV30 and TRBJ1-5): SQTIHQWPATLVQPVGSPLSLECTVEGTSNPNLYWYRQAAGRGLQLLFYSVGIGQISSEVPQNLSASRPQDRQFILSSKKLLLSDSGFYLCAWANPNRGRLSNQPQHFGDGTRLSIL.

Only a few counts were recorded for this clone. The rearrangement links TRBV30 to TRBJ2-7; 13 positions agree with TRBD2. The CDR3 has 17 residues. Losses at the gene ends were 7 bases for V and 2 bases for J; bases not matched to a gene: 14. Germline V gives CDR1 GTSNPN, CDR2 SVGIG (reference sequence). CDR3 bases: TGTGCCTCCACCGGCCTTCGGACTAGCGGGGGTACCTACGAGCAGTACTTC. Its protein product is CASTGLRTSGGTYEQYF.

The gene calls are TRBV2 and TRBJ2-5, with 7 nucleotides matching TRBD1. V lost 9 bases, J lost 3 bases, and 7 bases stayed unmatched. CDR1 SNHLY and CDR2 FYNNEI come from the germline V gene. This CDR3 contains 13 residues. The CDR3 loop is CARARDSKETQYF. The CDR3 bases are TGTGCCAGAGCTAGGGACAGCAAAGAGACCCAGTACTTC.

The chain uses TRBV7-9 and TRBJ2-2; TRBD2 is a possible D gene (6 bases). This CDR3 region has 16 residues. The V gene lost 5 bases and the J gene lost 0 bases, with 13 bases spanning the gap. CDR1 and CDR2 (germline): SEHNR, FQNEAQ (reference sequence). CDR3 DNA: TGTGCCAGCAGCCCATACGGAGGGCCGAACACCGGGGAGCTGTTTTTT. As protein: CASSPYGGPNTGELFF.

This clone came up once. The V call is TRBV25-1, the J call TRBJ1-4; 8 bases are shared with TRBD1. Trimming at V came to 3 bases and at J to 7 bases, leaving 7 bases not matched to a gene. Germline assignment: CDR1 MGHDK and CDR2 SYGVNS. This CDR3 region has 15 residues. The CDR3 bases are TGTGCCAGCAGTGATCCTGGACAGGGCCCTGAAAAACTGTTTTTT. Translated: CASSDPGQGPEKLFF.

The J gene is TRBJ2-7, the V gene TRBV21-1; the table names TRBD2, a call not compared with the DNA. TRBV21-1 is labeled a pseudogene. The CDR3 runs 14 residues. The CDR3 sequence: CASSMLQRPYEQYF. The CDR3 DNA is TGTGCCAGCAGCATGCTTCAGAGGCCCTACGAGCAGTACTTC.

This chain links TRBV19 with TRBJ2-2, with 7 nucleotides matching TRBD2. With 7 bases clipped from V and 7 bases from J, the junction kept 6 bases outside the gene matches. The CDR3 length is 13 residues. Germline assignment: CDR1 LNHDA and CDR2 SQIVND (reference sequence). CDR3 nucleotide sequence: TGTGCCAGTACCCCGGGACTATTCGGGGAGCTGTTTTTT. The encoded protein is CASTPGLFGELFF.

The chain uses TRBV25-1 and TRBJ2-2, with a possible D match to TRBD1 (5 bases). The CDR3 covers 15 residues. The germline V gene encodes CDR1 MGHDK and CDR2 SYGVNS. V was clipped by 4 bases and J by 5 bases, with 14 bases between them. The CDR3 nucleotides are TGTGCCAGCAGTGCGGACAACCCCGGGACCGGGGAGCTGTTTTTT. It specifies CASSADNPGTGELFF.